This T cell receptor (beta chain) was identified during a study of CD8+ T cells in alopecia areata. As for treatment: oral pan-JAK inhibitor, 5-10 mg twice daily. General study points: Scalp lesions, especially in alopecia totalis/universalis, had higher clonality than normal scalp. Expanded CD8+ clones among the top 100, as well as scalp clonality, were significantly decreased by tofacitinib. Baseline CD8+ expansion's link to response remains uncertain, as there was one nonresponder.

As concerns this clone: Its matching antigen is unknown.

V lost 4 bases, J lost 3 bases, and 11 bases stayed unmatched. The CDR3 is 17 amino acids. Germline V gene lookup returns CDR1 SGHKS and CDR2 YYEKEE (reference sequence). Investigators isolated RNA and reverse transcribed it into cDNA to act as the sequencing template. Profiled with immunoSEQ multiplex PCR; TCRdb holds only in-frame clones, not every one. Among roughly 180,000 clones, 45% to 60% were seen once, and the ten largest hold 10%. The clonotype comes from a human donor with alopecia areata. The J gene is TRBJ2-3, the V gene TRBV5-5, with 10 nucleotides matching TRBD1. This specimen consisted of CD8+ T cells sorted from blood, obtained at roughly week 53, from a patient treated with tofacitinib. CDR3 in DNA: TGTGCCAGCAGCCCTCAACCACGACAGGGGGCAACAGATACGCAGTATTTT. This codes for CASSPQPRQGATDTQYF.